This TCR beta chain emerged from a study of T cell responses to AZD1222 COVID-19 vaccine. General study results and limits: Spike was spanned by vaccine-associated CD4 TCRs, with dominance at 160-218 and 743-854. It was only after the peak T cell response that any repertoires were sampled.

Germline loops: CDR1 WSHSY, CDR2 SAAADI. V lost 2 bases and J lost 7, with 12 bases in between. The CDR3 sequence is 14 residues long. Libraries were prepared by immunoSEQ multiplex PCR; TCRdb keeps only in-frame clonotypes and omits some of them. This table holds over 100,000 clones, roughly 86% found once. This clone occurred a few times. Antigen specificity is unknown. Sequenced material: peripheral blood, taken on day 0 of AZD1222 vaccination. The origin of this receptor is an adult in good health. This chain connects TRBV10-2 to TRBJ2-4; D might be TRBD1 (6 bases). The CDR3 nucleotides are TGCGCCAGCAGTGAGAACAGGGCAAGGAACATTCAGTACTTC. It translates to CASSENRARNIQYF.